The rows below give T cell receptor beta chains drawn from one sample of a study of CD8 T cells in ankylosing spondylitis. TCRdb reanalysed the 5' RACE reads using MiXCR and keeps one entry per CDR3 protein. The sample carries more than 150,000 distinct CDR3 sequences, around a sixth recorded once. The source material was blood, either unsorted or a sorted T cell fraction (not recorded which). These receptor sequences come from a male donor between 10 and 30 years old with ankylosing spondylitis or in good health (not recorded which). CDR3s include the opening cysteine and the closing phenylalanine or tryptophan. Each record gives: D gene, V gene, clone size, J gene, CDR3 DNA, CDR3 protein. The D gene is left open where the match is weak. The listing skips clone size in some rows; elsewhere it reads once, few, many or a size class.

>TRBD1|TRBV27|many|TRBJ2-7
TGTGCCAGCAGCCCAGACAGGGGGATCCAGTACTTC
CASSPDRGIQYF
>TRBD2|TRBV28|.|TRBJ2-7
TGTGCCAGCGAGCAGCGGACTAGCGGTCCCGAAGAGCAGTACTTC
CASEQRTSGPEEQYF
>.|TRBV5-1|many|TRBJ2-5
TGCGCCAGCAGCTCCCTCTTAGGACGCGCAGCACAAGAGACCCAGTACTTC
CASSSLLGRAAQETQYF
>.|TRBV5-4|many|TRBJ2-1
TGTGCCAGCAGCTTGGAAGGCCCTGCAGGATACAATGAGCAGTTCTTC
CASSLEGPAGYNEQFF
>TRBD1|TRBV6-5|many|TRBJ1-6
TGTGCCAGCACCCCTCTTGACAGGGGCAGGGATTCACCCCTCCACTTT
CASTPLDRGRDSPLHF
>.|TRBV12-3/TRBV12-4|many|TRBJ2-2
TGTGCCAGCAAAGGGAACCTGGGCAGGGGTACCGGGGAGCTGTTTTTT
CASKGNLGRGTGELFF
>.|TRBV20-1|.|TRBJ1-1
TGCAGTGCTAGCCGGGACAAGGCCACTGAAGCTTTCTTT
CSASRDKATEAFF
>TRBD2|TRBV29-1|many|TRBJ2-1
TGCAGCGTTGAGGGGCTCAGCGGGAGTCGCGGGAATGAGCAGTTCTTC
CSVEGLSGSRGNEQFF
>TRBD2|TRBV20-1|many|TRBJ2-5
TGCAGTGCTAGTTACGGGACTAGCGTATCGGAGACCCAGTACTTC
CSASYGTSVSETQYF
>TRBD1|TRBV30|.|TRBJ2-2
TGTGCCTGGAATGGACAGGGGTTCGGGGAGCTGTTTTTT
CAWNGQGFGELFF
>TRBD1|TRBV5-6|many|TRBJ1-5
TGTGCCAGCAGCGTAACCAGGGGGGATCAGCCCCAGCATTTT
CASSVTRGDQPQHF
>.|TRBV12-3/TRBV12-4|many|TRBJ1-5
TGTGCCAGCAGTTTAGAGGGAATTAGCAATCAGCCCCAGCATTTT
CASSLEGISNQPQHF
>.|TRBV7-2|many|TRBJ2-1
TGTGCCAGCAGCTCGGTCCTACCCCCCGGGAACGATGAGCAGTTCTTC
CASSSVLPPGNDEQFF
>TRBD2|TRBV20-1|.|TRBJ2-1
TGCAGTGCTAGAGATCTCCCTGGACTAGCGGGAAGCGGCCTTTACAATGAGCAGTTCTTC
CSARDLPGLAGSGLYNEQFF
>.|TRBV7-8|many|TRBJ1-6
TGTGCCAGCAGCCCCGGCGGGGATTCACCCCTCCACTTT
CASSPGGDSPLHF
>.|TRBV27|many|TRBJ2-1
TGTGCCAGCTTACCTATGGGAGGCACGGCCTACAATGAGCAGTTCTTC
CASLPMGGTAYNEQFF
>TRBD1|TRBV29-1|.|TRBJ1-3
TGCAGCGTGGCAGGGACAGTGGAGGGAAACACCATATATTTT
CSVAGTVEGNTIYF
>.|TRBV4-2|few|TRBJ1-5
TGTGCCAGCAGCCAAGATCGCACCGGGGGACCCCAGCATTTT
CASSQDRTGGPQHF
>TRBD2|TRBV12-3/TRBV12-4|many|TRBJ2-7
TGTGCCAGCAGTTCCGGGGGAGGGGCGGGTTACTTC
CASSSGGGAGYF
>.|TRBV25-1|many|TRBJ1-2
TGTGCCAGCAGTGAGGGGGGGAAACCGAACTATGGCTACACCTTC
CASSEGGKPNYGYTF
>TRBD2|TRBV5-4|few|TRBJ2-5
TGTGCCAGCAGCTTGGCGGGTAGCGGGATTGAGACCCAGTACTTC
CASSLAGSGIETQYF
>.|TRBV12-3/TRBV12-4|many|TRBJ2-2
TGTGCCAGCAGTTTCCAGTGGGGGGGCGACACCGGGGAGCTGTTTTTT
CASSFQWGGDTGELFF
>TRBD2|TRBV12-3/TRBV12-4|many|TRBJ2-1
TGTGCCAGCAGTCCCAACCGACTAGCGGGAGGGTCCTGGAGCTCCTACAATGAGCAGTTCTTC
CASSPNRLAGGSWSSYNEQFF
>TRBD2|TRBV5-6|many|TRBJ2-2
TGTGCCAGCATGCCGGGGTGGACTAGCGGGATCGAAAACACCGGGGAGCTGTTTTTT
CASMPGWTSGIENTGELFF
>TRBD1|TRBV12-3/TRBV12-4|many|TRBJ2-7
TGTGCCAGCAGTTTCCGACAGGGCGGGCCCCTGGAGCAGTACTTC
CASSFRQGGPLEQYF
>.|TRBV11-2|many|TRBJ2-1
TGTGCCAGCAGCCCGGGGGTGTGGACGGAGAACTACAATGAGCAGTTCTTC
CASSPGVWTENYNEQFF
>TRBD2|TRBV5-1|many|TRBJ2-3
TGCGCCAGCAGCACCCTAGCGGTGGGCACAGATACGCAGTATTTT
CASSTLAVGTDTQYF
>TRBD2|TRBV20-1|many|TRBJ2-7
TGCAGTGCTAGCCAGCGGGGGACCTACGAGCAGTACTTC
CSASQRGTYEQYF
>.|TRBV5-1|many|TRBJ2-1
TGCGCCAGCAGAATAACCAATGAGCAGTTCTTC
CASRITNEQFF
>.|TRBV7-9|.|TRBJ2-3
TGTGCCAGCAGCGCCGGACGGACAACAGACACAGATACGCAGTATTTT
CASSAGRTTDTDTQYF
>TRBD2|TRBV6-2/TRBV6-3|many|TRBJ2-1
TGTGCCAGCACTAAGTTTAGCGGGGCCACGAATGAGCAGTTCTTC
CASTKFSGATNEQFF
>TRBD1|TRBV28|many|TRBJ1-5
TGTGCCAGCAGTTTACCCAGGGGGCGCGGGAATCAGCCCCAGCATTTT
CASSLPRGRGNQPQHF
>.|TRBV4-2|many|TRBJ2-7
TGTGCCAGCAGCCAAGTGGGGCATCACGAGCAGTACTTC
CASSQVGHHEQYF
>.|TRBV13|.|TRBJ2-7
TGTGCCAGCAGCCCAAGGGGTTCTGGCTACGAGCAGTACTTC
CASSPRGSGYEQYF
>TRBD2|TRBV10-3|few|TRBJ2-1
TGTGCCATCAGTGAGTCGGGTAAGGCGGGAGGAGTTGGTGAGCAGTTCTTC
CAISESGKAGGVGEQFF
>TRBD2|TRBV13|.|TRBJ2-6
TGTGCCAGCAGCTTCCTTCATGGTAGCGGGAGCTTTGGGGCCAACGTCCTGACTTTC
CASSFLHGSGSFGANVLTF
>.|TRBV27|.|TRBJ2-5
TGTGCCAGCAGTCCAACAGGGCCCCTTTACCAAGAGACCCAGTACTTC
CASSPTGPLYQETQYF
>.|TRBV30|many|TRBJ2-1
TGTGCCTGGAGTAGACAGACAAGCTCCTACAATGAGCAGTTCTTC
CAWSRQTSSYNEQFF
>TRBD1|TRBV7-9|many|TRBJ1-5
TGTGCCAGCAGCCCGCTCGAAATTGGGACAGGGGGAAGCAATCAGCCCCAGCATTTT
CASSPLEIGTGGSNQPQHF